This paragraph reports one T cell receptor (beta chain). Its antigen is as yet unknown. The data stem from a study of cytomegalovirus exposure and HLA in healthy donors. Study results and caveats: In a later analysis, several top co-occurrence clusters appeared linked to parvovirus B19, influenza, CMV and Epstein-Barr virus.

A multiplex PCR was run with 60 Vbeta primers and 13 Jbeta primers. The protocol was immunoSEQ multiplex PCR, while the TCRdb copy is restricted to in-frame clones and leaves out a portion. Of about 96,000 clones in the sample, 60% to 75% are singletons; the top ten hold 14%. This receptor was taken from a woman aged 70 to 79 in good health and CMV-seropositive. The source material was PBMCs.

Written as DNA, the CDR3 is TGTGCCAGCAGCAAAGACGCGGGGGGCGACCCACCTAATGAGCAGTTCTTC. It encodes CASSKDAGGDPPNEQFF. The chain uses TRBV21-1 and TRBJ2-1; the table gives TRBD2 as D, unverified against the DNA. TRBV21-1 constitutes a pseudogene. CDR3 length: 17 residues.